A single sample is the source of the 14 T cell receptor beta chains below, sequenced in a study of T-cell memory formation after mild COVID-19. MiXCR was run by TCRdb on the 5' RACE reads, yielding one entry per CDR3 protein. Of 350,000 to 450,000 distinct CDR3 sequences in the sample, about 20% were seen once. The source material was PBMCs or a T cell subset sorted from them (not recorded which). Source of these receptors: an adult woman who had mild COVID-19 (a few samples of this study predate the infection). Cell type and time point are not known.

The chain uses TRBV7-9 and TRBJ1-2; TRBD1 matches at 7 bases. The V and J ends lost 6 bases and 4 bases, in that order; junction bases with no gene match: 8. The germline gives CDR1 SEHNR, CDR2 FQNEAQ (reference sequence). This CDR3 has 14 amino acids. CDR3 DNA: TGTGCCAGCAGGGTAGGGGACAGCCCCTATGGCTACACCTTC. This sequence encodes CASRVGDSPYGYTF. Drawing the rest from reference TRBV7-9 and TRBJ1-2, the complete variable domain is DTGVSQNPRHKITKRGQNVTFRCDPISEHNRLYWYRQTLGQGPEFLTYFQNEAQLEKSRLLSDRFSAERPKGSFSTLEIQRTEQGDSAMYLCASRVGDSPYGYTFGSGTRLTVV.

This clonotype was counted a few times. This chain links TRBV7-2 with TRBJ2-1; D gene uncertain. The CDR3 sequence is 14 residues long. The germline CDR1 and CDR2 sequences are SGHTA and FQGNSA. V was trimmed by 1 base and J by 5 bases, leaving 9 bases between them. The CDR3 loop reads CASSLDYHNNEQFF. CDR3 sequence (DNA): TGTGCCAGCAGCTTAGACTATCATAACAATGAGCAGTTCTTC.

The gene calls are TRBV12-3 or TRBV12-4 and TRBJ2-2; D is unresolved. Trimming shortened V by 6 bases and J by 6 bases, and 11 bases separated the two germline ends. CDR3 length equals 13 residues. CDR3: CASRALEAGELFF. For the CDR3, the DNA is TGTGCCAGCAGGGCCCTAGAAGCCGGGGAGCTGTTTTTT.

J is TRBJ1-1 and V is TRBV5-1, with D perhaps matching TRBD1 (6 bases). Trimming left V 5 bases short and J 0 bases short, with 17 bases between. Germline lookup yields CDR1 SGHRS and CDR2 YFSETQ. CDR3 length equals 16 residues. The CDR3 sequence is CASSPITGPMNTEAFF. Here the CDR3 DNA reads TGCGCCAGCAGTCCAATCACAGGGCCGATGAACACTGAAGCTTTCTTT.

This clonotype was detected a few times. This rearrangement joins TRBV3-1 to TRBJ2-7; 7 bases fit TRBD2. Germline CDR1 is LGHDT and CDR2 is YNNKEL (reference sequence). The CDR3 consists of 16 residues. V trimming: 4 bases; J trimming: 2 bases; junction bases outside the gene matches: 11. Here the CDR3 DNA reads TGTGCCAGCAGCCCTGGCGGCGGGAGAGGCCCCTACGAGCAGTACTTC. Encoded protein: CASSPGGGRGPYEQYF.

This clonotype showed up many times. The chain combines TRBV5-1 with TRBJ2-2; D possibly corresponds to TRBD1 (6 bases). In germline, CDR1 is SGHRS, CDR2 YFSETQ. V was pared by 4 bases and J by 7 bases, with 14 bases between. The CDR3 extends over 14 amino acids. DNA of the CDR3: TGCGCCAGCAGCCGGGACATTGAACACGGGGAGCTGTTTTTT. It yields the protein CASSRDIEHGELFF.

This clonotype was detected a few times. The V and J genes are TRBV9 and TRBJ1-1; D uncertain. Looked up from germline, CDR1 is SGDLS and CDR2 is YYNGEE. This CDR3 is built from 13 residues. The V end lost 4 bases, the J end lost 6 bases, and 13 bases lay between the germline ends. CDR3 sequence reads: CASSPGIGPEAFF. CDR3 nucleotides: TGTGCCAGCAGCCCAGGTATAGGGCCTGAAGCTTTCTTT.

This clonotype was observed a handful of times. This chain uses TRBV5-1 with TRBJ2-2; D is ambiguous. Trimming took 0 bases from V and 3 from J, leaving 15 bases between them. Germline values: CDR1 SGHRS, CDR2 YFSETQ. This CDR3 comprises 17 residues. The CDR3 nucleotides are TGCGCCAGCAGCTTGGCCGCGATCCCATTGGACACCGGGGAGCTGTTTTTT. Protein product: CASSLAAIPLDTGELFF.

The chain joins TRBV6-2 or TRBV6-3 to TRBJ2-2, with a tentative D call TRBD1 (6 bases). The CDR3 extends over 15 amino acids. Germline CDR1 and CDR2: MNHEY and SVGEGT. With 4 bases removed from V and 2 bases from J, the gap between germline ends came to 11 bases. The CDR3 nucleotides read TGTGCCAGCAGTTTCGACAGGCCCAACACCGGGGAGCTGTTTTTT. Translated: CASSFDRPNTGELFF.

The chain carries TRBV12-5 and TRBJ2-2; D might be TRBD2 (6 bases). CDR3 size: 19 residues. V was trimmed by 1 base and J by 3 bases, leaving 21 bases between them. Germline CDR1 LGHNT, CDR2 FRNRAP. CDR3 loop: CASGLGGKLRERDTGELFF. CDR3 nucleotides: TGTGCTAGTGGTTTGGGCGGGAAACTAAGGGAGCGGGACACCGGGGAGCTGTTTTTT.

This clonotype was seen more than once but under ten times. V usage is TRBV6-5 and J usage is TRBJ1-6, with a weak D call TRBD1 (6 bases). CDR1 is MNHEY and CDR2 is SVGAGI in the germline V gene. The CDR3 is 15 amino acids. V was pared by 7 bases and J by 8 bases, with 18 bases between. For the CDR3, the DNA is TGTGCCAGCATCCTTATCTGGGGGGCTGATTCACCCCTCCACTTT. This codes for CASILIWGADSPLHF.

The chain is built from TRBV12-3 or TRBV12-4 and TRBJ1-4; possible D gene TRBD1, 5 bases. The V end lost 5 bases, the J end lost 6 bases, and 16 bases lay between the germline ends. The CDR3 is made up of 15 amino acids. Here the CDR3 DNA reads TGTGCCAGCAGTACCCGGGGCCTCGGGGATGAAAAACTGTTTTTT. Its protein is CASSTRGLGDEKLFF.

The rearrangement uses TRBV7-3 and TRBJ2-3; perhaps TRBD1 as D (6 bases). With 2 bases removed from V and 6 bases from J, the gap between germline ends came to 15 bases. The CDR3 runs to 15 residues. CDR1 and CDR2 (germline): SGHTA, FQGTGA. The CDR3 coding sequence is TGTGCCAGCAGCTTAGTGGGGGCTCTAGGGGATACGCAGTATTTT. This encodes CASSLVGALGDTQYF. Filled out from reference TRBV7-3 and TRBJ2-3, the complete variable domain reads GAGVSQTPSNKVTEKGKYVELRCDPISGHTALYWYRQSLGQGPEFLIYFQGTGAADDSGLPNDRFFAVRPEGSVSTLKIQRTERGDSAVYLCASSLVGALGDTQYFGPGTRLTVL.

This clonotype was found a few times. The genes are TRBV5-1 and TRBJ2-3; D uncertain. Trimming took off 0 bases at V and 2 bases at J, with 10 bases between the two ends. The germline CDR1 and CDR2 sequences are SGHRS and YFSETQ. The CDR3 consists of 15 residues. The CDR3 here is CASSLVAENTDTQYF. In DNA, the CDR3 is TGCGCCAGCAGCTTGGTAGCAGAGAACACAGATACGCAGTATTTT. Variable domain in full (rest from reference TRBV5-1 and TRBJ2-3): KAGVTQTPRYLIKTRGQQVTLSCSPISGHRSVSWYQQTPGQGLQFLFEYFSETQRNKGNFPGRFSGRQFSNSRSEMNVSTLELGDSALYLCASSLVAENTDTQYFGPGTRLTVL.